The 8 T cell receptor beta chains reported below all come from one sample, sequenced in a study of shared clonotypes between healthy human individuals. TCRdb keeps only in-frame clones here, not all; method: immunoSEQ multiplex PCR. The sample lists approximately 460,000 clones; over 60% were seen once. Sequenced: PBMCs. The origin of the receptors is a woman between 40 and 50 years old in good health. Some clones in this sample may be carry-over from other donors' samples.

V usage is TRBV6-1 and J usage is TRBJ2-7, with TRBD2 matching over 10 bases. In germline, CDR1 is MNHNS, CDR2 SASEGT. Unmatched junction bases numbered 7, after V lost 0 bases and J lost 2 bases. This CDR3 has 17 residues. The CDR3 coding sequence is TGTGCCAGCAGTGAAGCTCGGGCTAGCGGGGGCACCTACGAGCAGTACTTC. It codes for CASSEARASGGTYEQYF.

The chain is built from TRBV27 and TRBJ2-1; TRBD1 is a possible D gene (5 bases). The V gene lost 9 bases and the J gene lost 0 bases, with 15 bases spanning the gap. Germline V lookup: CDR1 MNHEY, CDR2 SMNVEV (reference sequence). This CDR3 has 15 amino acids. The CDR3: CARLDSFLSYNEQFF. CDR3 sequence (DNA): TGTGCCAGATTAGACAGCTTCCTCTCCTACAATGAGCAGTTCTTC.

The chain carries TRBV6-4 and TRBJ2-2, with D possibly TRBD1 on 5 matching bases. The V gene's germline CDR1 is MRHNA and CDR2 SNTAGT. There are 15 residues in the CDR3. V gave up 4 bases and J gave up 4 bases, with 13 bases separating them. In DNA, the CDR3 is TGTGCCAGCAGTGCCTCAGGGATAAGCACCGGGGAGCTGTTTTTT. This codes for CASSASGISTGELFF.

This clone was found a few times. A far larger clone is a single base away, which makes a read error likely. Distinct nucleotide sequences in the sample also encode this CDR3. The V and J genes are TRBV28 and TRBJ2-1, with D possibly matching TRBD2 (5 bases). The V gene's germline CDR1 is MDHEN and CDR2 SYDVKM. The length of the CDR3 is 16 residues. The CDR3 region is CASSYPHGGSYNEQFF. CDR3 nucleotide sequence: TGTGCCAGCAGTTACCCTCACGGAGGTTCCTACAACGAGCAGTTCTTC.

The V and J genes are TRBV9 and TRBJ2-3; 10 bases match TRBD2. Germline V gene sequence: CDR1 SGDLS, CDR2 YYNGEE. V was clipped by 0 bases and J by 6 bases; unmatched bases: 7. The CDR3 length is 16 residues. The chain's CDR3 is CASSVALAGAGDTQYF. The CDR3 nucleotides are TGTGCCAGCAGCGTAGCCCTAGCGGGAGCTGGTGATACGCAGTATTTT.

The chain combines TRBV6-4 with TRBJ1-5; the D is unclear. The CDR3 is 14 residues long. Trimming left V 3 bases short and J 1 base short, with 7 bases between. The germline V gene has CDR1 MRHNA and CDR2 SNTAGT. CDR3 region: CASSETWSNQPQHF. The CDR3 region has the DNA TGTGCCAGCAGTGAAACTTGGAGCAATCAGCCCCAGCATTTT.

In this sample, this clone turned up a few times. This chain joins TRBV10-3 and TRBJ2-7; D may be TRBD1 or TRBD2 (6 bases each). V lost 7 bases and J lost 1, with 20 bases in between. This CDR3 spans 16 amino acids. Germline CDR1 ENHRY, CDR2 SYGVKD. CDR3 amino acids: CAIKEGKEGGSYEQYF. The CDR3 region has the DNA TGTGCCATCAAAGAAGGTAAGGAGGGGGGATCCTACGAGCAGTACTTC.

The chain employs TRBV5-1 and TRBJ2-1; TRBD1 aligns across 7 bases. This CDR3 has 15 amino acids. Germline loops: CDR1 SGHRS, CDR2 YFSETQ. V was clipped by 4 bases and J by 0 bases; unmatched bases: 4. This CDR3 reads CASSLRDSSYNEQFF. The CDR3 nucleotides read TGCGCCAGCAGCCTCCGGGACAGCTCCTACAATGAGCAGTTCTTC.